This is a list of T cell receptor beta chains from one sample in a study of cytomegalovirus exposure and HLA in healthy donors. TCRdb's table, derived via immunoSEQ multiplex PCR, lists solely in-frame clones and lacks some. The table lists around 94,000 clones, more than 75% of them singletons. The sample consisted of PBMCs. These receptor sequences come from a human donor in good health. Both conserved end residues are part of each CDR3. Each record gives: clone size, J gene, D gene, V gene, CDR3 DNA, CDR3 protein. A D gene is named only where the DNA matches it firmly. Only part of the rows carry a size: once, few, many, or a class if the clone is expanded.

.	TRBJ2-5	.	TRBV5-1	TGCGCCAGCAGCTTGGAACCCGGGGGGCGCCCGACCCAGTACTTC	CASSLEPGGRPTQYF
few	TRBJ1-1	TRBD1	TRBV5-1	TGCGCCAGCAGTGGGACAGGGGGCCTCACTGAAGCTTTCTTT	CASSGTGGLTEAFF
.	TRBJ1-3	.	TRBV4-1	TGCGCCAGCAGCCAAACAACGGGTGGAAACACCATATATTTT	CASSQTTGGNTIYF
.	TRBJ1-6	TRBD1	TRBV11-2	TGTGCCAGCAGCGACAGGGCGCGGGTTTCACCCCTCCACTTT	CASSDRARVSPLHF
.	TRBJ2-5	TRBD1	TRBV5-1	TGCGCCAGCAGCCAGTTGACAGGGCCCCAAGAGACCCAGTACTTC	CASSQLTGPQETQYF
.	TRBJ2-1	TRBD2	TRBV6-6	TGTGCCAGCAGCACCCGTGGAGCGGGAGGGCTTAATGAGCAGTTCTTC	CASSTRGAGGLNEQFF
.	TRBJ1-5	.	TRBV19	TGTGCCAGTAGTGGGCGGCAGGGTGGGGCGCAGCCCCAGCATTTT	CASSGRQGGAQPQHF
.	TRBJ2-1	.	TRBV6-1	TGTGCCAGCAGTGAATTTGGACAGCCACCTTACAATGAGCAGTTCTTC	CASSEFGQPPYNEQFF
.	TRBJ2-3	.	TRBV7-2	TGTGCCAGCGCAGGGGCCCTCGGAGGCACAGATACGCAGTATTTT	CASAGALGGTDTQYF
.	TRBJ2-7	.	TRBV5-6	TGTGCCAGCAGCTGGGCGGGCCACAAGCAGTACTTC	CASSWAGHKQYF
.	TRBJ1-3	TRBD1	TRBV28	TGTGCCAGCGCGATGACAGGGGGCTCTGGAAACACCATATATTTT	CASAMTGGSGNTIYF
.	TRBJ1-1	.	TRBV5-4	TGTGCCAGCAGCCCTCTTCAGGGAATGAACACTGAAGCTTTCTTT	CASSPLQGMNTEAFF
.	TRBJ2-3	TRBD2	TRBV6-4	TGTGCCAGCAGTGACGGGACTAGCAGCACAGATACGCAGTATTTT	CASSDGTSSTDTQYF
.	TRBJ2-2	TRBD1	TRBV6-5	TGTGCCAGCAGATCGGGGACAGAGAACACCGGGGAGCTGTTTTTT	CASRSGTENTGELFF
.	TRBJ2-7	.	TRBV28	TGTGCCAGCAGTTTACTGGCTGAGCAGTACTTC	CASSLLAEQYF
.	TRBJ2-5	TRBD1	TRBV25-1	TGTGCCAGCAGTGCTGGGACAGGGCTTCACGAGACCCAGTACTTC	CASSAGTGLHETQYF
.	TRBJ1-5	.	TRBV7-3	TGTGCCAGCAGCTTACCCGGTCAGCCCCAGCATTTT	CASSLPGQPQHF
once	TRBJ2-2	.	TRBV30	TGTGCCTGGAGTGGACAGCGTGCCGGGGAGCTGTTTTTT	CAWSGQRAGELFF
.	TRBJ2-3	TRBD2	TRBV29-1	TGCAGCGTTGACTCTAGCGGGGGGGCCGGTAGCACAGATACGCAGTATTTT	CSVDSSGGAGSTDTQYF
.	TRBJ1-2	.	TRBV19	TGTGCCAGTAGTCGCTCAGACATGCTATATGGCTACACCTTC	CASSRSDMLYGYTF
.	TRBJ1-5	.	TRBV19	TGTGCCAGTAGTATGAACGGAGGGAATCAGCCCCAGCATTTT	CASSMNGGNQPQHF
.	TRBJ1-2	TRBD1	TRBV6-6	TGTGCCAGCAGTTGGGACAGGGGCCAGGCTAACTATGGCTACACCTTC	CASSWDRGQANYGYTF
.	TRBJ1-1	TRBD1	TRBV13	TGTGCCAGCAGCTCCCGGGACAGGATCATGCACATGAACACTGAAGCTTTCTTT	CASSSRDRIMHMNTEAFF
.	TRBJ2-7	TRBD2	TRBV29-1	TGCAGCGTTGATGGGAGTCTAGCGGGGAAAGCGTACGAGCAGTACTTC	CSVDGSLAGKAYEQYF
.	TRBJ1-2	.	TRBV13	TGTGCCAGCAGCCCCGGGGGCTACACCTTC	CASSPGGYTF
.	TRBJ1-2	TRBD1	TRBV11-1	TGTGCCAGCAGCTTCCTAGGACAGGGGAGCACCTTC	CASSFLGQGSTF
once	TRBJ2-5	.	TRBV7-2	TGTGCCAGCAGCCTAGTTTCCGGGAGCCCCCTTGGGGAGACCCAGTACTTC	CASSLVSGSPLGETQYF
.	TRBJ2-1	TRBD2	TRBV5-1	TGCGCCAGCACCTTGGCTAGCGGGGTCTCCTACAATGAGCAGTTCTTC	CASTLASGVSYNEQFF
.	TRBJ2-5	.	TRBV7-2	TGTGCCAGCACCTTAGGGACTTTCCAAGAGACCCAGTACTTC	CASTLGTFQETQYF
few	TRBJ2-6	TRBD1	TRBV5-6	TGTGCCAGCAGCGTAAACAGGGGTGCTTCTGGGGCCAACGTCCTGACTTTC	CASSVNRGASGANVLTF
once	TRBJ2-3	TRBD2	TRBV7-9	TGTGCCAGCAGCTTAGGACTAGCGCGAGATACGCAGTATTTT	CASSLGLARDTQYF
.	TRBJ1-2	TRBD1	TRBV9	TGTGCCAGCAGCGCGCAAGGGGGACAGAACTATGGCTACACCTTC	CASSAQGGQNYGYTF
.	TRBJ2-7	.	TRBV12-5	TGTGCTAGTGGTTTGCCCGTAGCGGCCTCCTACGAGCAGTACTTC	CASGLPVAASYEQYF
.	TRBJ2-5	TRBD2	TRBV5-6	TGTGCCAGCAGCTTGTACGGGGGGGCCGGCGAGACCCAGTACTTC	CASSLYGGAGETQYF
.	TRBJ1-2	.	TRBV28	TGTGCCAGCAGTCGAGGGAACTATGGCTACACCTTC	CASSRGNYGYTF
.	TRBJ1-2	TRBD1	TRBV5-1	TGCGCCAGCAGCTTGGATACAGGGGGCGACTATGGCTACACCTTC	CASSLDTGGDYGYTF
.	TRBJ2-1	TRBD2	TRBV25-1	TGTGCCAGCAGTGACCAGCGGGGGCCCTACAATGAGCAGTTCTTC	CASSDQRGPYNEQFF
.	TRBJ1-2	.	TRBV6-5	TGTGCCAGCAGTTACGAAGCAGGCATAGGTGGCTACACCTTC	CASSYEAGIGGYTF
once	TRBJ1-3	.	TRBV23-1	TGCGCCAGCAGTCCAACGTACCGACAGAGCTCTGGAAACACCATATATTTT	CASSPTYRQSSGNTIYF
.	TRBJ1-3	TRBD1	TRBV5-1	TGCGCCAGCAGCCTCGGACAGGCGGGAAACACCATATATTTT	CASSLGQAGNTIYF
.	TRBJ1-2	.	TRBV5-1	TGCGCCAGCAGCTTCGCACCGTTTTCTATCGGCTACACCTTC	CASSFAPFSIGYTF
.	TRBJ1-1	.	TRBV19	TGTGCCAGTAGTATAGGAAGCCCAGGGAACACTGAAGCTTTCTTT	CASSIGSPGNTEAFF
.	TRBJ2-6	TRBD1	TRBV9	TGTGCCAGCAGCGTACGACACAGGAGGACAGGGCCTACCTCTGGGGCCAACGTCCTGACTTTC	CASSVRHRRTGPTSGANVLTF
.	TRBJ2-1	.	TRBV29-1	TGCAGCGGGACAGCCGGTGAGCAGTTCTTC	CSGTAGEQFF
.	TRBJ2-3	.	TRBV19	TGTGCCAGTGCTTTAGGACAGTTCACAGATACGCAGTATTTT	CASALGQFTDTQYF
once	TRBJ2-3	.	TRBV12-5	TGTGCTAGTGGACCCAGGGGAAGCACAGATACGCAGTATTTT	CASGPRGSTDTQYF
.	TRBJ2-2	.	TRBV25-1	TGTGCCAGCAGGACAGCGAACACCGGGGAGCTGTTTTTT	CASRTANTGELFF
.	TRBJ1-5	TRBD1	TRBV30	TGTGCCTGGAGCCCCGACAGGGGCGTCAATCAGCCCCAGCATTTT	CAWSPDRGVNQPQHF
.	TRBJ1-4	TRBD1	TRBV5-1	TGCGCCAGCAGTCGCCTCGACAGGGGAACGGGGAATGAAAAACTGTTTTTT	CASSRLDRGTGNEKLFF
.	TRBJ1-1	.	TRBV6-5	TGTGCCAGCAGACCTGGCGGTGCTGAAGCTTTCTTT	CASRPGGAEAFF
.	TRBJ1-2	.	TRBV6-5	TGTGCCAGCAGTTACGGTTCAGGGTACGGCTACACCTTC	CASSYGSGYGYTF
.	TRBJ1-1	.	TRBV25-1	TGTGCCAGCAGTGAGGTCGTAGGGGCGAACACTGAAGCTTTCTTT	CASSEVVGANTEAFF
.	TRBJ1-1	.	TRBV7-2	TGTGCCAGCAGCTTTGTACCCGCCACCGGGGGCACTGAAGCTTTCTTT	CASSFVPATGGTEAFF